This TCR beta chain was found in a study of cytomegalovirus exposure and HLA in healthy donors. The CDR3 sequence is 12 residues long. The V and J ends lost 3 bases and 5 bases respectively, with 7 bases between them. Germline V lookup: CDR1 KGHSH, CDR2 LQKENI. Study results and caveats: The authors enumerated some 170 TCR beta chains as linked to cytomegalovirus.

Remarks on this clone: No antigen is known for it.

It was with 60 Vbeta and 13 Jbeta primers that the PCR ran. The data were produced by immunoSEQ multiplex PCR, yet TCRdb's version contains in-frame clones alone and is incomplete. The sample lists around 80,000 clones, 75% to 80% occurring once. The clonotype was recovered from a female donor in good health and CMV-seronegative. Material for sequencing was PBMCs. The V gene is TRBV18, the J gene TRBJ1-1; D is unclear. The CDR3: CASSPPFTEAFF. DNA of the CDR3: TGTGCCAGCTCACCCCCGTTTACTGAAGCTTTCTTT. The full variable domain, rest sourced from reference TRBV18 and TRBJ1-1, is NAGVMQNPRHLVRRRGQEARLRCSPMKGHSHVYWYRQLPEEGLKFMVYLQKENIIDESGMPKERFSAEFPKEGPSILRIQQVVRGDSAAYFCASSPPFTEAFFGQGTRLTVV.